Listed here are 22 T cell receptor beta chains from one sample, sequenced in a study of patients and donors after allogeneic stem cell transplantation. TCRdb passed the RT-PCR reads through MiXCR, listing each CDR3 protein once. The sample holds 800,000 to 1,000,000 distinct CDR3 sequences; over 15% are singletons and the top ten take 5% to 6.5%. Material: blood, either unsorted or a sorted T cell fraction (not recorded which). These receptors came from a human donor who was either an allogeneic HSCT recipient or a stem cell or donor lymphocyte infusion donor (not recorded which). It is not recorded whose cells these are; they may come from a transplant donor.

The chain employs TRBV6-1 and TRBJ2-6, with D maybe TRBD1 (5 bases). Germline CDR1 and CDR2: MNHNS and SASEGT. This CDR3 is 14 amino acids long. Trimming pared 8 bases from V and 4 bases from J, leaving 12 bases between. The CDR3 DNA reads as TGTGCCAGCTTTTCAGGGTCCGGGGCCAACGTCCTGACTTTC. The encoded protein is CASFSGSGANVLTF.

This clonotype was seen only a few times. This chain connects TRBV12-3 or TRBV12-4 to TRBJ2-5; D is undetermined. V was pared by 5 bases and J by 4 bases, with 11 bases between. The CDR3 sequence is 13 residues long. The CDR3 here is CASSAVNTETQYF. Written as DNA, the CDR3 is TGTGCCAGCAGTGCGGTTAACACAGAGACCCAGTACTTC.

This clonotype came up once. This chain uses TRBV6-2 or TRBV6-3 with TRBJ1-5; 8 nucleotides match TRBD1. CDR1 MNHEY and CDR2 SVGEGT come from the germline V gene. This CDR3 is built from 15 residues. V lost 7 bases, J lost 4 bases, and 9 bases stayed unmatched. The CDR3 region has the DNA TGTGCCAGCAATGAGTTCCGGACAGGGAATCAGCCCCAGCATTTT. Translating gives CASNEFRTGNQPQHF.

This clonotype was observed a handful of times. The chain uses TRBV20-1 and TRBJ2-3; D remains unclear. The CDR3 has 11 amino acids. With 5 bases removed from V and 6 bases from J, the gap between germline ends came to 9 bases. Germline CDR1 and CDR2: DFQATT and SNEGSKA (reference sequence). CDR3 bases: TGCAGTGCTGTCCAGGTTGATACGCAGTATTTT. Its translation is CSAVQVDTQYF.

This chain uses TRBV5-5 with TRBJ2-2, with D tentatively TRBD1 (6 bases). The V end was cut by 4 bases, the J end by 3 bases, with 16 bases between. This CDR3 has 16 amino acids. Germline-derived CDR1 and CDR2 are SGHKS and YYEKEE (reference sequence). The CDR3 reads CASSLTWTVHTGELFF. The CDR3 region has the DNA TGTGCCAGCAGCCTGACCTGGACAGTCCACACCGGGGAGCTGTTTTTT. Based on the CDR3 plus reference TRBV5-5 and TRBJ2-2, the full variable domain is DAGVTQSPTHLIKTRGQQVTLRCSPISGHKSVSWYQQVLGQGPQFIFQYYEKEERGRGNFPDRFSARQFPNYSSELNVNALLLGDSALYLCASSLTWTVHTGELFFGEGSRLTVL.

This clonotype has a handful of counts. The CDR3: CASRDRGRSNQPQHF. DNA of the CDR3: TGTGCCAGCAGGGACAGGGGGCGCAGCAATCAGCCCCAGCATTTT. This chain links TRBV6-1 with TRBJ1-5, with 11 bases matching TRBD1. Per germline, CDR1 MNHNS and CDR2 SASEGT. J was trimmed by 1 base and V by 6 bases; bases with no gene match: 2. The CDR3 covers 15 residues.

This clonotype showed up just a few times. This chain joins TRBV12-3 or TRBV12-4 and TRBJ1-1; TRBD1 agrees at 7 bases. V shed 6 bases and J 0 bases; nucleotides not matched to a gene: 10. CDR3 length equals 16 residues. In DNA form, the CDR3 reads TGTGCCAGCAGGGGACGCGGGACAGCATTGAACACTGAAGCTTTCTTT. Its translation is CASRGRGTALNTEAFF.

The J gene is TRBJ2-7, the V gene TRBV10-3, with TRBD1 as a possible D gene (8 bases). The CDR3 consists of 13 residues. Trimming shortened V by 5 bases and J by 7 bases, and 15 bases separated the two germline ends. Per the germline V gene, CDR1 is ENHRY and CDR2 is SYGVKD. CDR3 DNA sequence: TGTGCCATCAGTTTAGGACAGGGAGGGGAGCAGTACTTC. Encoded protein: CAISLGQGGEQYF.

In this sample, this clonotype turned up many times. The CDR3: CASSSQGGNTEAFF. CDR3 in DNA: TGCGCCAGCAGCTCTCAGGGGGGGAACACTGAAGCTTTCTTT. The chain joins TRBV4-1 to TRBJ1-1; 7 bases line up with TRBD1. Germline V gives CDR1 MGHRA, CDR2 YSYEKL. The CDR3 loop spans 14 amino acids. J lost 1 base, V lost 5 bases, and 4 bases had no gene match.

This clonotype was seen a handful of times. The rearrangement uses TRBV5-6 and TRBJ1-1; D is ambiguous. In germline, CDR1 is SGHDT, CDR2 YYEEEE. The CDR3 has 14 amino acids. Trimming pared 3 bases from V and 1 base from J, leaving 10 bases between. CDR3 coding DNA: TGTGCCAGCAGCTCTGACACGAGGAACACTGAAGCTTTCTTT. This gives the protein CASSSDTRNTEAFF.

This clonotype has only a few counts. The CDR3 here is CSAPRLAGGQGGELFF. In nucleotides, the CDR3 is TGCAGTGCCCCAAGACTAGCGGGGGGCCAGGGCGGGGAGCTGTTTTTT. V is TRBV20-1 and J is TRBJ2-2; 13 bases fit TRBD2. Trimming at V came to 6 bases and at J to 7 bases, leaving 11 bases not matched to a gene. Germline loops: CDR1 DFQATT, CDR2 SNEGSKA (reference sequence). The CDR3 runs 16 residues.

The V call is TRBV20-1, the J call TRBJ2-5; TRBD2 aligns across 9 bases. The CDR3 extends over 15 amino acids. V shed 3 bases, J shed 0 bases, and the junction held 5 bases outside the gene matches. Germline values: CDR1 DFQATT, CDR2 SNEGSKA (reference sequence). CDR3 loop: CSARDSGGHQETQYF. The CDR3 nucleotides are TGCAGTGCTAGGGATAGCGGGGGACACCAAGAGACCCAGTACTTC.

This clonotype was recorded a few times. The chain uses TRBV9 and TRBJ2-7; D is unresolved. V dropped 3 bases and J dropped 3 bases, with 10 bases sitting between them. Germline V lookup: CDR1 SGDLS, CDR2 YYNGEE. CDR3 length: 13 amino acids. DNA of the CDR3: TGTGCCAGCAGCGGGGCGGACCTCTACGAGCAGTACTTC. Translating gives CASSGADLYEQYF.

This clonotype was observed at least ten times. The chain joins TRBV12-3 or TRBV12-4 to TRBJ2-1; D may correspond to TRBD1 or TRBD2 (6 bases each). The CDR3 is 14 residues long. Between the trimmed V and J ends, which lost 5 bases and 9 bases, there was a span of 17 bases. The CDR3 bases are TGTGCCAGCAGTCCGACCGCGAGGGGGGTTGAGCAGTTCTTC. It translates to CASSPTARGVEQFF.

This chain joins TRBV6-1 and TRBJ2-2; D not certain. Germline assignment: CDR1 MNHNS and CDR2 SASEGT. This CDR3 has 13 amino acids. CDR3 nucleotide sequence: TGTGCGACCAGCGTCCAGAACACCGGGGAGCTGTTTTTT. Residues: CATSVQNTGELFF.

The DNA of the CDR3 is TGCGCCAGCAGCCCAGGCGGGGATGCCTACAATGAGCAGTTCTTC. The encoded protein is CASSPGGDAYNEQFF. The chain carries TRBV4-3 and TRBJ2-1, with D tentatively TRBD2 (6 bases). Germline V gives CDR1 LGHNA, CDR2 YSLEER. The germline V and J ends were trimmed by 4 bases and 2 bases, with 12 bases remaining between them. The CDR3 covers 15 residues.

V is TRBV4-1 and J is TRBJ2-7, with a weak D call TRBD2 (6 bases). Trimming stripped 0 bases from V and 1 base from J, with 7 bases between. CDR3 length: 14 residues. Germline assignment: CDR1 MGHRA and CDR2 YSYEKL. CDR3 region: CASSQEGTSYEQYF. The CDR3 nucleotides are TGCGCCAGCAGCCAAGAGGGGACTTCCTACGAGCAGTACTTC.

This clonotype has a handful of counts. CDR3 loop: CASSEASGNTGELFF. The CDR3 nucleotides read TGTGCCAGCAGTGAGGCTAGCGGGAACACCGGGGAGCTGTTTTTT. The chain combines TRBV6-1 with TRBJ2-2, with TRBD2 matching over 7 bases. The J segment lost 1 base and the V segment lost 3 bases, leaving 2 bases of the junction unmatched. The germline V gene encodes CDR1 MNHNS and CDR2 SASEGT. The CDR3 is 15 residues long.

The chain is built from TRBV20-1 and TRBJ1-5; D not certain. V was clipped by 5 bases and J by 3 bases, with 11 bases between them. There are 13 residues in the CDR3. In germline, CDR1 is DFQATT, CDR2 SNEGSKA (reference sequence). The chain's CDR3 is CSAVRGSNQPQHF. CDR3 nucleotides: TGCAGTGCTGTCCGGGGTTCCAATCAGCCCCAGCATTTT.

The V call is TRBV28, the J call TRBJ2-1; TRBD2 agrees at 9 bases. Germline V gives CDR1 MDHEN, CDR2 SYDVKM. Trimming at V came to 5 bases and at J to 7 bases, leaving 12 bases not matched to a gene. CDR3 size: 16 residues. For the CDR3, the DNA is TGTGCCAGCAGTCCCGGGACTAGCTGGGGGGGGAATGAGCAGTTCTTC. This translates into CASSPGTSWGGNEQFF.

This sequence joins TRBV29-1 and TRBJ2-5; TRBD2 might be the D (5 bases). Per the germline V gene, CDR1 is SQVTM and CDR2 is ANQGSEA. The CDR3 totals 13 residues. V was clipped by 0 bases and J by 5 bases, with 10 bases between them. CDR3 protein: CSVEDSPGETQYF. As DNA, the CDR3 is TGCAGCGTTGAAGATTCCCCGGGGGAGACCCAGTACTTC.

The chain joins TRBV4-1 to TRBJ2-7; 10 bases match TRBD1. CDR3 length equals 16 residues. The junction had 5 bases not matched to a gene; V was cut back by 0 bases and J by 3 bases. Germline CDR1 and CDR2: MGHRA and YSYEKL. Here the CDR3 reads CASSQEWWTGGYEQYF. DNA of the CDR3: TGCGCCAGCAGCCAAGAGTGGTGGACAGGGGGCTACGAGCAGTACTTC.